These 14 T cell receptor beta chains originate from one sample sequenced in a study of T cell responses to AZD1222 COVID-19 vaccine. Profiled with immunoSEQ multiplex PCR; TCRdb holds only in-frame clones, not every one. The sample has more than 100,000 clones, roughly 88% seen once; the top ten hold around 6.2%. The source material was peripheral blood, sampled on day 0 of AZD1222 vaccination. These receptors originate from an adult in good health.

This clone was detected a few times. V is TRBV6-4 and J is TRBJ2-7; no reliable D call. The CDR3 has 14 amino acids. Trimming shortened V by 6 bases and J by 1 base, and 13 bases separated the two germline ends. CDR1 and CDR2 from the germline V gene are MRHNA and SNTAGT. The CDR3 loop is CASSPYGGSYEQYF. In DNA form, the CDR3 reads TGTGCCAGCAGCCCCTACGGCGGTTCCTACGAGCAGTACTTC.

This chain connects TRBV2 to TRBJ2-2; D perhaps matches TRBD1 (6 bases). CDR3 length: 14 residues. V was trimmed by 8 bases and J by 1 base, leaving 11 bases between them. CDR1 is SNHLY and CDR2 is FYNNEI in the germline V gene. The CDR3 loop reads CASGGHLNTGELFF. CDR3 coding DNA: TGTGCCAGCGGGGGACACCTGAACACCGGGGAGCTGTTTTTT.

This rearrangement joins TRBV27 to TRBJ2-5, with a tentative D call TRBD1 (6 bases). The DNA end is a closer match to TRBJ2-7, so the J assignment may be wrong. The CDR3 runs 14 residues. Germline values: CDR1 MNHEY, CDR2 SMNVEV (reference sequence). This chain's CDR3 is CASRQGGASGEQYF. The CDR3 bases are TGTGCCAGCAGACAGGGTGGGGCGTCGGGCGAGCAGTACTTC.

This chain uses TRBV20-1 with TRBJ2-7; D not resolved. The CDR3 is made up of 10 amino acids. Trimming stripped 7 bases from V and 6 bases from J, with 10 bases between. Germline V gives CDR1 DFQATT, CDR2 SNEGSKA (reference sequence). CDR3 sequence (DNA): TGCAGTGTTTGGGCTTCCGAGCAGTACTTC. Its protein product is CSVWASEQYF.

The gene calls are TRBV20-1 and TRBJ1-2; no clear D gene. The V gene's germline CDR1 is DFQATT and CDR2 SNEGSKA (reference sequence). The CDR3 runs 14 residues. The V end lost 3 bases, the J end lost 3 bases, and 14 bases lay between the germline ends. CDR3 in amino acids: CSASNSRRDYGYTF. CDR3 sequence (DNA): TGCAGTGCTAGTAATTCTAGGCGGGACTATGGCTACACCTTC.

J is TRBJ1-1 and V is TRBV10-2; maybe TRBD1 (5 bases). The germline V gene has CDR1 WSHSY and CDR2 SAAADI. CDR3 length equals 17 residues. V dropped 0 bases and J dropped 2 bases, with 16 bases sitting between them. Here the CDR3 DNA reads TGCGCCAGCAGTGAGTCGAAAGGATGGGGGGGAAACACTGAAGCTTTCTTT. It yields the protein CASSESKGWGGNTEAFF.

The chain joins TRBV19 to TRBJ2-6; D is unclear. Germline CDR1 is LNHDA and CDR2 is SQIVND (reference sequence). The CDR3 is 17 amino acids. Trimming stripped 7 bases from V and 0 bases from J, with 16 bases between. CDR3 protein: CASNLAGFSSGANVLTF. The CDR3 DNA is TGTGCCAGTAATTTAGCAGGTTTTTCCTCTGGGGCCAACGTCCTGACTTTC.

The chain employs TRBV6-5 and TRBJ2-3; no definite D call. The CDR3 is 14 amino acids. The V gene's germline CDR1 is MNHEY and CDR2 SVGAGI. V was shortened by 2 bases and J by 2 bases, with 8 bases between the two germline ends. In DNA, the CDR3 is TGTGCCAGCAGTTACGAGTCACACACAGATACGCAGTATTTT. This gives the protein CASSYESHTDTQYF.

The V gene is TRBV7-5, the J gene TRBJ1-1; TRBD1 is taken as the D call from the table, unchecked against the DNA. TRBV7-5 constitutes a pseudogene. This CDR3 is built from 18 residues. CDR3 region: CAIQPLREQGLRDTEAFF. In DNA, the CDR3 is TGTGCCATCCAACCTCTCCGGGAACAGGGTCTTCGGGACACTGAAGCTTTCTTT.

The rearrangement links TRBV30 to TRBJ1-1; perhaps TRBD1 as D (6 bases). The CDR3 sequence is 13 residues long. The V end lost 3 bases, the J end lost 4 bases, and 12 bases lay between the germline ends. The V gene's germline CDR1 is GTSNPN and CDR2 SVGIG (reference sequence). The CDR3 sequence is CAWRGTGSTEAFF. The DNA of the CDR3 is TGTGCCTGGAGGGGTACAGGGAGCACTGAAGCTTTCTTT.

This clone was recorded a few times. The rearrangement links TRBV19 to TRBJ1-4; D is uncertain. The CDR3 sequence is 11 residues long. Germline CDR1 LNHDA, CDR2 SQIVND (reference sequence). The germline V and J ends were trimmed by 8 bases and 8 bases, with 9 bases remaining between them. CDR3 DNA sequence: TGTGCCAGTTCGGCGTCCGAAAAACTGTTTTTT. Protein sequence: CASSASEKLFF.

The rearrangement joins TRBV14 to TRBJ1-6, with D unclear. Between the trimmed V and J ends, which lost 4 bases and 10 bases, there was a span of 11 bases. The CDR3 spans 13 residues. In germline, CDR1 is SGHDN, CDR2 FVKESK. The chain's CDR3 is CASSPQMGSPLHF. CDR3 DNA: TGTGCCAGCAGCCCCCAGATGGGATCACCCCTCCACTTT.

The CDR3 loop reads CASSVAQTTYNEQFF. The CDR3 region has the DNA TGTGCCAGCAGCGTAGCACAGACCACCTACAATGAGCAGTTCTTC. The rearrangement joins TRBV9 to TRBJ2-1; D is ambiguous. The CDR3 has 15 residues. Per the germline V gene, CDR1 is SGDLS and CDR2 is YYNGEE. V was pared by 0 bases and J by 2 bases, with 9 bases between.

The chain recombines TRBV7-3 with TRBJ1-4, with 7 bases that match TRBD1. The germline V gene encodes CDR1 SGHTA and CDR2 FQGTGA. The CDR3 is made up of 13 amino acids. V was pared by 9 bases and J by 10 bases, with 11 bases of the junction left unmatched. The CDR3 loop reads CASATGSGGKLFF. As DNA, the CDR3 is TGTGCCAGTGCGACAGGGAGTGGCGGAAAACTGTTTTTT.